One T cell receptor beta chain is described in this entry. Its target antigen remains unknown. Per-base quality was not reported, and no clone a single base away is much larger than it. The method behind the library was 5' RACE. Reads for this sample came from an Illumina HiSeq 2500. A second PCR of about 7 to 12 cycles was performed with a sample-barcoded 5' primer and a J-beta primer mix. Each TCR beta cDNA molecule received a unique molecular identifier from a template-switch 5' adaptor carrying 12 random nucleotides. Each sample yielded at least 3 million CDR3-containing paired-end reads. First-strand cDNA synthesis was performed from all RNA using the Mint cDNA synthesis kit, with priming by a TRBC-specific oligonucleotide. Following uracil-DNA glycosylase treatment, a first 18-cycle PCR with universal primers M1SS and BC2_uni_R was performed on all cDNA. As for the authors' bioinformatics: Each sample was normalized by randomly selecting 1 million high-quality reads, each carrying a distinct molecular identifier. Instead of being binned into consensus sequences, reads with shared molecular identifiers were discarded. MiTCR, with a Q25 quality threshold and the strictest error-elimination algorithm, was used for CDR3 identification, clonotype clustering and error correction. A nonparametric unseen species model with Euler transformation was used to estimate lower-bound total TCR beta diversity. TCRdb reanalyzed the raw reads on its own, using fastp at Q25 for trimming and MiXCR for clone calling, and kept in-frame beta chains. CDR3 protein sequences are deduplicated, and each keeps its most common genes and DNA. V and J calls and clone size were set by TCRdb, not the authors. The sample has roughly 1.5 million distinct CDR3 sequences on record, 40% to 45% of them singletons. Clones ranked in the top ten supply about 4% of the sample.

This entry comes from a study of blood T cells in healthy people across ages (dated by TCRdb to the mid-2010s). Study-wide context: Template switching captured roughly one uniquely barcoded TCR beta cDNA molecule per two T cells in model experiments. Using deep sequencing normalized with unique cDNA molecular identifiers, the study measured how TCR beta repertoire diversity changes with age. The donors were divided into four age groups: young (average about 15 years), middle-aged (around 41), aged (approximately 62) and long-lived (roughly 82). To avoid experimental bias, donors of different ages were spread randomly across the sequencing lanes. Two additional independent replicas of 1 million unique cDNA reads from the same blood draw were analyzed for two donors (one aged 18 to 30 and one aged 80 or older).

Donors were around 37 systemically healthy Caucasian individuals from Russia aged 6 to 90 years. Approximately 9 milliliters of peripheral blood were collected from each donor into EDTA-treated Vacutainer tubes. Ficoll-Paque density-gradient centrifugation was used to isolate PBMCs, with at least 6.5 million obtained per sample. Trizol reagent was used to extract total RNA from the PBMCs, yielding at least 6 micrograms per sample. For every donor, flow cytometry on a PBMC aliquot measured the percentage of naive CD45RAhigh/CD27high T cells. Taken from cysteine to phenylalanine, the CDR3 has 16 residues. Left in the record is the CDR3 DNA by itself, 48 bases read in frame from the first base. From a lookup of the germline V gene, CDR1 and CDR2 are MGHRA and YSYEKL. Between the V and J ends, shortened by 1 base and 2 bases respectively, the junction contains 14 bases. The study at large found these results: The CMV infection status of donors was not known, potentially confounding age-related changes in expanded clonotypes. Bulk unsorted PBMC profiling prevented conclusive comparison of naive and antigen-experienced compartments. Observed TCR beta diversity correlated strongly with the percentage of naive T cells measured by flow cytometry. As age increased, observed TCR beta diversity per million T cells dropped in a roughly linear way, and a significant reduction was already evident by age about 40. Compared with the aged group, the long-lived group had more naive CD4+ T cells, fewer expanded clones and increased TCR diversity, suggesting age selection. Estimates of total diversity from one million sequenced T cells were regarded as lower bounds and underestimates.

The sample comprised blood. Recombination joined TRBV4-1 with TRBJ1-2; too little of a D gene remains to name it. The TCR was taken from a young woman in good health. The nucleotide sequence reads TGCGCCAGCAGCCAAGCCCCTAGGGAATTCAACTATGGCTACACCTTC. The encoded protein is CASSQAPREFNYGYTF.